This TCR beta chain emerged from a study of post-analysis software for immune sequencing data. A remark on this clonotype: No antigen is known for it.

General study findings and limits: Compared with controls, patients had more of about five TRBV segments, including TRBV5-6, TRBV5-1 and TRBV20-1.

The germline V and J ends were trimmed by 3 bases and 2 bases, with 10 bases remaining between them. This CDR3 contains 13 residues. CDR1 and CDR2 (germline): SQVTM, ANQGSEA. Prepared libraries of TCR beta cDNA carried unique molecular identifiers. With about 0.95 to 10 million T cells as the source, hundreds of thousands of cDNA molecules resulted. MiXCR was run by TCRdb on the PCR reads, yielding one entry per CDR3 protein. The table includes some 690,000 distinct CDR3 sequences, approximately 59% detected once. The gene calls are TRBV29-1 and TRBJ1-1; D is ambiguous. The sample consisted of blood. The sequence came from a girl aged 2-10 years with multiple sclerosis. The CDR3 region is CSVELALNTEAFF. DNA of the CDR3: TGCAGCGTTGAGCTGGCCCTAAACACTGAAGCTTTCTTT.